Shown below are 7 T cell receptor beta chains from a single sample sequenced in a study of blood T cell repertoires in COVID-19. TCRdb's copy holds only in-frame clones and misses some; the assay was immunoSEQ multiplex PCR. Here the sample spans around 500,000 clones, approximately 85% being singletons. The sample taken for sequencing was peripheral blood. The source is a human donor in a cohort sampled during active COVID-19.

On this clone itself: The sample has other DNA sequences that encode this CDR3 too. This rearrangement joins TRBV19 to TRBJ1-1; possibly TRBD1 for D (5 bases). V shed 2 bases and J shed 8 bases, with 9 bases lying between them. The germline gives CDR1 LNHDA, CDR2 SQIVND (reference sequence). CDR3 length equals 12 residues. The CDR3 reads CASSIRGAEAFF. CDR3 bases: TGTGCCAGTAGTATACGTGGGGCAGAAGCTTTCTTT.

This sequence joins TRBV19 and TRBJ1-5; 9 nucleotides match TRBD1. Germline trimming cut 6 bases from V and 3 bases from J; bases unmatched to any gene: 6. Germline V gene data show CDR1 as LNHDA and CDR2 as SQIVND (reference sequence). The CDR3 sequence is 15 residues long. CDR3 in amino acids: CASRDRTGDNQPQHF. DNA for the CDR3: TGTGCCAGTAGGGACCGGACAGGGGACAATCAGCCCCAGCATTTT. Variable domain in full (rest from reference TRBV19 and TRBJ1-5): DGGITQSPKYLFRKEGQNVTLSCEQNLNHDAMYWYRQDPGQGLRLIYYSQIVNDFQKGDIAEGYSVSREKKESFPLTVTSAQKNPTAFYLCASRDRTGDNQPQHFGDGTRLSIL.

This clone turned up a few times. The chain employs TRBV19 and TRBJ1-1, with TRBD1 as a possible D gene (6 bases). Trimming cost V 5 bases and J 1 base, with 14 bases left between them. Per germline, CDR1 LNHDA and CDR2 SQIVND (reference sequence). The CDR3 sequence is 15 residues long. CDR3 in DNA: TGTGCCAGTAGTTTCGCAGGGGCTCCGAACACTGAAGCTTTCTTT. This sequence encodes CASSFAGAPNTEAFF.

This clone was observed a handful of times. The CDR3 spells CASSPGGFGASDTQYF. In DNA form, the CDR3 reads TGTGCCAGCAGCCCAGGCGGCTTTGGGGCGTCAGATACGCAGTATTTT. This chain uses TRBV28 with TRBJ2-3; maybe TRBD1 (5 bases). Germline V gives CDR1 MDHEN, CDR2 SYDVKM. Trimming removed 6 bases from V and 4 bases from J, with 20 bases in between. This CDR3 spans 16 amino acids.

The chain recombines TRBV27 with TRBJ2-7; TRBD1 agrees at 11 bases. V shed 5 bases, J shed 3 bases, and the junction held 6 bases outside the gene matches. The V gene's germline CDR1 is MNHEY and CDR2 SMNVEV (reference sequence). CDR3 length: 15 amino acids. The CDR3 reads CASSPPGTGGYEQYF. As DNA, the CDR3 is TGTGCCAGCAGTCCCCCCGGGACAGGGGGCTACGAGCAGTACTTC.

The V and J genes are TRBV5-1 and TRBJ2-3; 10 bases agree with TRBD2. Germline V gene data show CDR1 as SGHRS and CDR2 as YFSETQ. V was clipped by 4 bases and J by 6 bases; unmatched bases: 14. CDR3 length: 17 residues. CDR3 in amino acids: CASSLGVTSGSGDTQYF. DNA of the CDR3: TGCGCCAGCAGCCTGGGGGTGACTAGCGGGTCTGGGGATACGCAGTATTTT.

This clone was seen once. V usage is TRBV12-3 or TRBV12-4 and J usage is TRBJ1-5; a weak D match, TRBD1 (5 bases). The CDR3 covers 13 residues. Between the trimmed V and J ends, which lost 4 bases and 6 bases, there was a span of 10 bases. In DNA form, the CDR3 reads TGTGCCAGCAGTTATGGGGGGAGTCAGCCCCAGCATTTT. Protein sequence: CASSYGGSQPQHF.